Listed below are T cell receptor beta chains from one sample, sequenced in a study of T cells in localized non-small cell lung cancer. The method was immunoSEQ multiplex PCR; TCRdb's version includes in-frame clones alone and lacks a portion of them. The sample consists of around 3,400 clones, roughly 26% of them appearing once. This specimen was lung tumor tissue, taken before any cancer treatment. The receptors stem from a male donor aged 60 or over with stage I lung adenocarcinoma. Each CDR3 is given with its conserved first and last residue. Each record gives: V gene, J gene, D gene, CDR3 length, clone size, CDR3 protein, CDR3 DNA. A D gene is named only where the DNA matches it firmly. Rows may omit the clone size; those that give it use once, few, many or a size class.

>TRBV19|TRBJ2-7|TRBD2|17|-
CASSIELAGAGAYEQYF
TGTGCCAGTAGTATTGAGCTAGCGGGCGCAGGGGCCTACGAGCAGTACTTC
>TRBV12-5|TRBJ2-6|-|15|few
CASNFPQAGANVLTF
TGTGCCAGCAACTTTCCACAGGCTGGGGCCAACGTCCTGACTTTC
>TRBV5-1|TRBJ1-2|TRBD1|15|-
CASSWGQVPNYGYTF
TGCGCCAGCAGCTGGGGACAGGTCCCTAACTATGGCTACACCTTC
>TRBV18|TRBJ2-1|TRBD2|16|-
CASSEQSGEAYNEQFF
TGTGCCAGCTCCGAACAGAGCGGGGAGGCCTACAATGAGCAGTTCTTC
>TRBV6-8|TRBJ2-3|TRBD2|14|-
CASSYVGGTDTQYF
TGTGCCAGCAGTTACGTGGGGGGGACAGATACGCAGTATTTT
>TRBV18|TRBJ1-1|-|14|few
CASSLGATGTEAFF
TGTGCCAGCTCCCTCGGGGCGACGGGCACTGAAGCTTTCTTT
>TRBV19|TRBJ1-5|TRBD1|14|few
CASRIGGRDQPQHF
TGTGCCAGTAGAATAGGGGGCCGAGATCAGCCCCAGCATTTT
>TRBV29-1|TRBJ1-4|-|14|-
CSVEGRGDDEKLFF
TGCAGCGTTGAAGGGCGCGGGGATGATGAAAAACTGTTTTTT
>TRBV19|TRBJ2-5|TRBD2|13|-
CASSITGGETQYF
TGTGCCAGTAGTATAACGGGGGGAGAGACCCAGTACTTC
>TRBV30|TRBJ1-2|TRBD1|14|few
CAWSVSTGNYGYTF
TGTGCCTGGAGTGTATCGACAGGGAACTATGGCTACACCTTC
>TRBV18|TRBJ2-1|-|15|few
CASSPRLARYNEQFF
TGTGCCAGCTCACCAAGGCTAGCCCGCTACAATGAGCAGTTCTTC
>TRBV19|TRBJ1-2|-|17|-
CASSIDLSTGTKIGYTF
TGTGCCAGTAGTATAGATCTTAGTACAGGAACAAAGATTGGCTACACCTTC
>TRBV28|TRBJ2-1|TRBD2|18|-
CASSFRTSGLSSYNEQFF
TGTGCCAGCAGTTTCCGGACTAGCGGGCTTAGCTCCTACAATGAGCAGTTCTTC
>TRBV19|TRBJ1-4|-|14|-
CASSPPTSNEKLFF
TGTGCCAGTAGTCCTCCGACCAGTAATGAAAAACTGTTTTTT
>TRBV11-3|TRBJ1-4|-|14|-
CASSLGERDEKLFF
TGTGCCAGCAGCTTGGGAGAAAGGGACGAAAAACTGTTTTTT
>TRBV28|TRBJ1-5|-|22|-
CASSLANFGALWSREEISPQHF
TGTGCCAGCAGTTTAGCCAACTTTGGGGCTTTATGGAGTCGGGAAGAAATCAGCCCCCAGCATTTT
>TRBV6-8|TRBJ2-1|-|16|-
CASSYSGQSVVDEQFF
TGTGCCAGCAGTTACTCAGGACAGAGCGTTGTGGATGAGCAGTTCTTC
>TRBV19|TRBJ1-2|-|14|few
CASSVRGRNYGYTF
TGTGCCAGTAGTGTCAGGGGAAGGAACTATGGCTACACCTTC
>TRBV29-1|TRBJ2-1|TRBD2|16|-
CSAPQPPGGPPNEQFF
TGCAGCGCTCCCCAACCGCCGGGGGGGCCTCCCAATGAGCAGTTCTTC
>TRBV29-1|TRBJ1-3|TRBD1|16|-
CSVELGTGSSGNTIYF
TGCAGCGTTGAACTGGGGACAGGAAGCTCTGGAAACACCATATATTTT
>TRBV6-8|TRBJ1-1|TRBD1|17|medium-sized
CASSYSRDRGLNTEAFF
TGTGCCAGCAGTTACTCGAGGGACAGGGGATTGAACACTGAAGCTTTCTTT
>TRBV6-8|TRBJ2-1|TRBD2|17|-
CASSAGWSGGSSNEQFF
TGTGCCAGCAGTGCCGGTTGGTCGGGGGGGAGTTCCAATGAGCAGTTCTTC
>TRBV4-1|TRBJ1-5|-|17|-
CASSQDGGAGSNQPQHF
TGCGCCAGCAGCCAAGATGGGGGGGCCGGTAGCAATCAGCCCCAGCATTTT
>TRBV29-1|TRBJ1-1|-|13|large
CSAEGSPNTEAFF
TGCAGCGCCGAGGGGTCCCCGAACACTGAAGCTTTCTTT
>TRBV6-8|TRBJ1-6|TRBD1|15|-
CASSWDRGMNSPLHF
TGTGCCAGCAGTTGGGACAGGGGAATGAATTCACCCCTCCACTTT
>TRBV9|TRBJ2-5|TRBD2|19|few
CASSHPRGLAGGLRETQYF
TGTGCCAGCAGCCACCCCCGGGGACTAGCGGGGGGGCTGCGGGAGACCCAGTACTTC
>TRBV30|TRBJ2-5|-|11|-
CAWSESGAQYF
TGTGCCTGGAGTGAATCCGGGGCCCAGTACTTC
>TRBV30|TRBJ1-1|-|14|-
CAWREGVWDTEAFF
TGTGCCTGGAGGGAAGGAGTCTGGGACACTGAAGCTTTCTTT
>TRBV14|TRBJ1-6|-|13|-
CASSQEGRSPLHF
TGTGCCAGCAGCCAAGAAGGGCGTTCACCCCTCCACTTT
>TRBV11-3|TRBJ1-2|TRBD1|15|many
CASSLVVDRGQGYTF
TGTGCCAGCAGCTTAGTCGTAGACAGGGGGCAAGGCTACACCTTC
>TRBV12-5|TRBJ1-5|-|12|-
CASGLSREPQHF
TGTGCTAGTGGTTTGTCCCGAGAGCCCCAGCATTTT
>TRBV6-7|TRBJ2-7|TRBD1|15|-
CASSYRDRRLYEQYF
TGTGCCAGCAGTTACCGGGACAGACGCCTCTACGAGCAGTACTTC
>TRBV11-3|TRBJ1-4|TRBD1|15|-
CASSGPGQGKEKLFF
TGTGCCAGCAGCGGACCGGGACAGGGAAAGGAAAAACTGTTTTTT
>TRBV30|TRBJ1-2|TRBD1|13|few
CAWWTGSPYGYTF
TGTGCCTGGTGGACAGGGAGCCCCTATGGCTACACCTTC
>TRBV9|TRBJ2-1|TRBD2|15|few
CASSVASSGNNEQFF
TGTGCCAGCAGCGTAGCCTCTAGCGGAAACAATGAGCAGTTCTTC
>TRBV6-8|TRBJ2-3|-|14|few
CASSYSRFTDTQYF
TGTGCCAGCAGTTACTCGAGGTTCACAGATACGCAGTATTTT
>TRBV6-1|TRBJ1-3|TRBD1|16|-
CASSEVWDREGNTIYF
TGTGCCAGCAGTGAAGTGTGGGACAGGGAAGGAAACACCATATATTTT
>TRBV18|TRBJ2-1|-|17|-
CASSPRAPLSSYNEQFF
TGTGCCAGCTCACCGAGGGCGCCGCTGAGCTCCTACAATGAGCAGTTCTTC
>TRBV30|TRBJ1-1|-|14|few
CAWSVNRRITEAFF
TGTGCCTGGAGTGTTAACAGGCGAATCACTGAAGCTTTCTTT
>TRBV6-8|TRBJ2-1|TRBD1|15|few
CASSSAGTGDNEQFF
TGTGCCAGCAGTTCCGCCGGGACAGGAGACAATGAGCAGTTCTTC
>TRBV12-5|TRBJ1-5|-|16|-
CASGLVVGLVDQPQHF
TGTGCTAGTGGTTTGGTGGTTGGTTTGGTCGATCAGCCCCAGCATTTT
>TRBV14|TRBJ2-7|-|13|few
CASSHWDSYEQYF
TGTGCCAGCAGCCATTGGGACTCCTACGAGCAGTACTTC
>TRBV6-8|TRBJ1-6|TRBD1|14|few
CASSYGQGNSPLHF
TGTGCCAGCTCCTACGGACAGGGTAATTCACCCCTCCACTTT
>TRBV11-3|TRBJ2-7|-|15|large
CASSLERHPAYEQYF
TGTGCCAGCAGCTTAGAGCGGCACCCTGCCTACGAGCAGTACTTC
>TRBV6-8|TRBJ1-5|-|17|medium-sized
CASSYSQGPYSNQPQHF
TGTGCCAGCAGTTACTCGCAGGGACCATATAGCAATCAGCCCCAGCATTTT
>TRBV18|TRBJ1-1|-|14|large
CASSPSTANTEAFF
TGTGCCAGCTCACCAAGTACGGCGAACACTGAAGCTTTCTTT
>TRBV11-3|TRBJ1-3|-|15|few
CASSSETQRGNTIYF
TGTGCCAGCAGCTCCGAGACGCAGCGCGGAAACACCATATATTTT
>TRBV2|TRBJ1-6|-|17|-
CASSLPGQSSYNSPLHF
TGTGCCAGCAGTCTACCCGGACAGAGCTCCTATAATTCACCCCTCCACTTT